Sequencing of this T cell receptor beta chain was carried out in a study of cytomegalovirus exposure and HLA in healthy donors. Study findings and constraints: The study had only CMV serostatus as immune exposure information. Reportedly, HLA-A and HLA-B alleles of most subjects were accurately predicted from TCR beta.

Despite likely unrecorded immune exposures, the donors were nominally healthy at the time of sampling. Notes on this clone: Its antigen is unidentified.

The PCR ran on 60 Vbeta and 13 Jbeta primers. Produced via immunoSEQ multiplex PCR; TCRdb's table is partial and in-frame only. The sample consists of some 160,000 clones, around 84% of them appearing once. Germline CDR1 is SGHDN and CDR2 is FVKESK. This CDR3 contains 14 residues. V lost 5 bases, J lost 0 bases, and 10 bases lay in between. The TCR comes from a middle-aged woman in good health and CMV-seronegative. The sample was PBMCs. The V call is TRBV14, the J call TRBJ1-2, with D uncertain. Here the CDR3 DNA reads TGTGCCAGCAGCAAACACCTCGCTAACTATGGCTACACCTTC. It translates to CASSKHLANYGYTF.